This T cell receptor beta chain came from a study of blood T cell repertoires in COVID-19. Study as a whole: Samples representing acute and convalescent COVID-19 were sourced from the United States, Italy and Spain. Sources were T cells, B-cell-depleted T cells, or PBMCs; the material itself was cDNA or gDNA.

Germline values: CDR1 SGHKS, CDR2 YYEKEE (reference sequence). J lost 2 bases, V lost 3 bases, and 4 bases had no gene match. The CDR3 runs to 15 residues. In the authors' workflow: Using reference gene primer amplification, nucleated cell counts were estimated. Generated by immunoSEQ multiplex PCR, the TCRdb table keeps only in-frame clones and is missing some. The V and J calls and clone size were taken over from that table, and D and trimming were inferred from the DNA. Among around 170,000 clones listed, 85% to 90% were seen once. The specimen sequenced was peripheral blood. The chain combines TRBV5-5 with TRBJ2-1; 8 nucleotides agree with TRBD1. This clonotype was sampled from an older woman with acute or convalescent COVID-19. The chain's CDR3 is CASSSGQGAYNEQFF. DNA of the CDR3: TGTGCCAGCAGCTCAGGACAGGGAGCCTACAATGAGCAGTTCTTC. Full variable domain (remainder filled in from reference TRBV5-5 and TRBJ2-1): DAGVTQSPTHLIKTRGQQVTLRCSPISGHKSVSWYQQVLGQGPQFIFQYYEKEERGRGNFPDRFSARQFPNYSSELNVNALLLGDSALYLCASSSGQGAYNEQFFGPGTRLTVL.